This TCR beta chain is from a study of control samples from healthy donors and cancer patients. The germline CDR1 and CDR2 sequences are SNHLY and FYNNEI. CDR3 length: 14 residues. Trimming pared 2 bases from V and 0 bases from J, leaving 7 bases between. Profiling relied on immunoSEQ multiplex PCR, and the TCRdb table lists in-frame clones only, not all of them. The repertoire has more than 100,000 clones, around 92% of them found once; the top ten carry under 9%. The chain recombines TRBV2 with TRBJ1-1, with D unresolved. The sequencing sample was made of PBMCs. The sequence was collected from a man aged 45-65 years with head and neck cancer. The CDR3 DNA reads as TGTGCCAGCAGTGAATTCGACCTGAACACTGAAGCTTTCTTT. Its protein is CASSEFDLNTEAFF.